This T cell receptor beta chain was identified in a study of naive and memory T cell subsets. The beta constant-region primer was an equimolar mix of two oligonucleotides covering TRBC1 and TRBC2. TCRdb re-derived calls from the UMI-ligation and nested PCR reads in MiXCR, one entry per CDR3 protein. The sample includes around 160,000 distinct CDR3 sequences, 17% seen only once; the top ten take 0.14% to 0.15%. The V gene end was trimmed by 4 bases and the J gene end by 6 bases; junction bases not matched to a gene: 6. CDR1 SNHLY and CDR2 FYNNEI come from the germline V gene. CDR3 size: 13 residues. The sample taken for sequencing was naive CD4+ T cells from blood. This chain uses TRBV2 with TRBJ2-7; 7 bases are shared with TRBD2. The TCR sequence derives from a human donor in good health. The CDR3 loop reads CASSGSWGGEQYF. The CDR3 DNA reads TGTGCCAGCAGTGGGAGCTGGGGGGGCGAGCAGTACTTC.